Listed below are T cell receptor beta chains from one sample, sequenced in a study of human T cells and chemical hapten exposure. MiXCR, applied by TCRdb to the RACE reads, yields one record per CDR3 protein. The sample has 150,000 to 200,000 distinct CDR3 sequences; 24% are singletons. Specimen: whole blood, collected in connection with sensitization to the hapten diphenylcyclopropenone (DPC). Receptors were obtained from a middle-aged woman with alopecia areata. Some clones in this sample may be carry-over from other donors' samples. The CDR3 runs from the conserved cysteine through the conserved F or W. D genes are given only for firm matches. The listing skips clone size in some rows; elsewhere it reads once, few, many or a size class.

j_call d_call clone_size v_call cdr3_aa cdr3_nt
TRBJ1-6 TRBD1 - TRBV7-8 CAGSRDSTNSPLHF TGTGCCGGCAGCCGGGACAGCACTAATTCACCCCTCCACTTT
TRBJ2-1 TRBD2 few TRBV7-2 CASSERGLSYNEQFF TGTGCCAGCAGCGAGCGGGGACTCTCCTACAATGAGCAGTTCTTC
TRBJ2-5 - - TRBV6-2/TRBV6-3 CASSYSRVSRETQYF TGTGCCAGCAGTTATTCTCGGGTTAGCAGAGAGACCCAGTACTTC
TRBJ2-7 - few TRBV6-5 CASTGRGATYEQYF TGTGCCAGCACCGGGAGAGGAGCTACCTACGAGCAGTACTTC
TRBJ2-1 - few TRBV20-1 CSARDIRDFSYNEQFF TGCAGTGCTAGAGACATCCGGGACTTCTCCTACAATGAGCAGTTCTTC
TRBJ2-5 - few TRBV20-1 CSARDPRTAETQYF TGCAGTGCTAGAGATCCCAGGACGGCTGAGACCCAGTACTTC
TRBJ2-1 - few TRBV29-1 CSVEGDNEQFF TGCAGCGTTGAAGGGGACAATGAGCAGTTCTTC
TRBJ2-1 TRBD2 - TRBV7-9 CASSVTSGAYNEQFF TGTGCCAGCAGCGTGACTAGCGGCGCCTACAATGAGCAGTTCTTC
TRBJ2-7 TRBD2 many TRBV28 CASSGLAGDREQYF TGTGCCAGCAGTGGGCTAGCGGGAGATCGGGAGCAGTACTTC
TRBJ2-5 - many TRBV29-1 CSVAVGIQETQYF TGCAGCGTTGCGGTAGGGATCCAAGAGACCCAGTACTTC
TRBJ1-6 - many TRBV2 CASSERQAYNSPLHF TGTGCCAGCAGTGAACGGCAGGCTTATAATTCACCCCTCCACTTT
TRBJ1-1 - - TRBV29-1 CSVEHQEASGAFF TGCAGCGTTGAACATCAGGAGGCCTCAGGAGCTTTCTTT
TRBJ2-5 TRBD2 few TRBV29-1 CSVDGTSGFLRETQYF TGCAGCGTTGACGGGACTAGCGGTTTCCTACGGGAGACCCAGTACTTC
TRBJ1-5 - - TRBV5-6 CASSWGSQPQHF TGTGCCAGCAGCTGGGGGTCTCAGCCCCAGCATTTT
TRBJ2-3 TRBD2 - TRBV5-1 CASSGGTSVYTDTQYF TGCGCCAGCAGCGGGGGGACTAGCGTATACACAGATACGCAGTATTTT
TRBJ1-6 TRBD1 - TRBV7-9 CASWGQGTNSPLHF TGTGCCAGCTGGGGACAGGGGACAAATTCACCCCTCCACTTT
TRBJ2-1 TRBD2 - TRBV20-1 CSARISGRAANEQFF TGCAGTGCTAGGATTAGCGGGAGGGCCGCGAATGAGCAGTTCTTC
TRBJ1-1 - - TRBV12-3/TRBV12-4 CASSLGFTEAFF TGTGCCAGCAGTTTAGGGTTCACTGAAGCTTTCTTT
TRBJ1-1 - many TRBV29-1 CSVEGNTEAFF TGCAGCGTTGAGGGGAACACTGAAGCTTTCTTT
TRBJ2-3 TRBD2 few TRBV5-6 CASSLRTSGMSTDTQYF TGTGCCAGCAGCCTGCGGACTAGCGGGATGAGCACAGATACGCAGTATTTT
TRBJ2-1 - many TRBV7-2 CASSSSRLEQFF TGTGCCAGCAGTTCAAGTAGACTCGAGCAGTTCTTC
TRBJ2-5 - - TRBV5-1 CASSSDLQETQYF TGCGCCAGCAGCTCTGACTTGCAAGAGACCCAGTACTTC
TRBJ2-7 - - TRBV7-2 CASSSGSAAYEQYF TGTGCCAGCAGCTCCGGATCGGCAGCATACGAGCAGTACTTT
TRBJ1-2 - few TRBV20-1 CSATLPWGQGDGYTF TGCAGTGCTACCTTACCTTGGGGGCAGGGAGATGGCTACACCTTC
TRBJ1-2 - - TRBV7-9 CASSLGTVAGYTF TGTGCCAGCAGCTTAGGGACAGTCGCTGGCTACACCTTC
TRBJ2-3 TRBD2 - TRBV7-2 CASSIAVTSVKVDTQYF TGTGCCAGCAGCATAGCGGTTACTAGCGTTAAGGTAGATACGCAGTATTTT
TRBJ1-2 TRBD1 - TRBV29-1 CSVEGQGAGYGYTF TGCAGCGTTGAAGGTCAGGGGGCTGGCTATGGCTACACCTTC
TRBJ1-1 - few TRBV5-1 CASSLGGGMNTEAFF TGCGCCAGCAGCTTGGGGGGGGGTATGAACACTGAAGCTTTCTTT
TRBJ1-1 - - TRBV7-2 CASSLVQNTEAFF TGTGCCAGCAGCTTAGTACAGAACACTGAAGCTTTCTTT
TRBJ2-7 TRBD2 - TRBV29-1 CSVRGTSGNPYEQYF TGCAGCGTTCGGGGGACTAGCGGGAACCCCTACGAGCAGTACTTC
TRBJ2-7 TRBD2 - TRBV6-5 CASSQSGRRVYEQYF TGTGCCAGCAGCCAGAGCGGGAGAAGGGTCTACGAGCAGTACTTC
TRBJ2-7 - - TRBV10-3 CAISQGNEQYF TGTGCCATCAGTCAGGGGAACGAGCAGTACTTC
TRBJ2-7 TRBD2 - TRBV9 CASSPPGLAGGVYEQYF TGTGCCAGCAGCCCCCCGGGACTAGCGGGAGGGGTCTACGAGCAGTACTTC
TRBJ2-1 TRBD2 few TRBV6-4 CASSPGTSGSSSSYNEQFF TGTGCCAGCAGTCCTGGGACTAGCGGGAGCTCAAGCTCCTACAATGAGCAGTTCTTC
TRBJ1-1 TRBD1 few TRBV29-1 CSVRQGLNTEAFF TGCAGCGTCCGACAGGGCTTGAACACTGAAGCTTTCTTT
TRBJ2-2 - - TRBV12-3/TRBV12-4 CAGRNTGELFF TGTGCCGGCCGTAACACCGGGGAGCTGTTTTTT
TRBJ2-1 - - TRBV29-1 CSVELARSSYNEQFF TGCAGCGTTGAGCTAGCGCGCAGCTCCTACAATGAGCAGTTCTTC
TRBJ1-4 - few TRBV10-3 CAISTGTGNEKLFF TGTGCCATCAGCACCGGGACGGGTAATGAAAAACTGTTTTTT
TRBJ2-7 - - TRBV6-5 CASSTFPGEQYF TGTGCCAGCAGCACCTTTCCGGGCGAGCAGTACTTC
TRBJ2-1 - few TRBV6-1 CASSERRREGVNNEQFF TGTGCCAGCAGTGAGAGGCGCCGCGAGGGAGTCAACAATGAGCAGTTCTTC
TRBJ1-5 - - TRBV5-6 CASSLQTGGNQPQHF TGTGCCAGCAGCTTACAGACAGGAGGCAATCAGCCCCAGCATTTT
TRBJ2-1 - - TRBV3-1 CASSQVTGGSYNEQFF TGTGCCAGCAGCCAGGTCACAGGAGGCTCCTACAATGAGCAGTTCTTC
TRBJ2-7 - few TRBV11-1 CASSLGMSSEQYF TGTGCCAGCAGCTTAGGGATGTCGAGCGAGCAGTACTTC
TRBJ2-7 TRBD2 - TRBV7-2 CASSLRPTHLAGGGEQYF TGTGCCAGCAGCTTAAGGCCAACCCACCTAGCGGGAGGTGGGGAGCAGTACTTC
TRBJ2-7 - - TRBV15 CATSRDVGQGVSYEQYF TGTGCCACCAGCAGAGATGTCGGTCAGGGAGTGTCCTACGAGCAGTACTTC
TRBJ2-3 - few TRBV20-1 CSAGSTYTQYF TGCAGTGCTGGATCCACATATACGCAGTATTTT
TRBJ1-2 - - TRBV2 CASNERWGLGYGYNF TGTGCCAGCAACGAGAGATGGGGATTAGGCTATGGCTACAACTTC
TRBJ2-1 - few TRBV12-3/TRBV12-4 CASSPGTWGNEQFF TGTGCCAGCAGCCCCGGGACTTGGGGCAATGAGCAGTTCTTC
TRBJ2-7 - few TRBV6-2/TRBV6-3 CASSYSPGRAGRGEQYF TGTGCCAGCAGTTACTCACCCGGGCGGGCAGGGCGAGGCGAGCAGTACTTC
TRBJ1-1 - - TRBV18 CASSPGADTEAFF TGTGCCAGCTCACCCGGCGCGGACACTGAAGCTTTCTTT
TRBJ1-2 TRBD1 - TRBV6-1 CASKGTGRGYGYTF TGTGCCAGCAAAGGGACAGGGAGAGGCTATGGCTACACCTTC
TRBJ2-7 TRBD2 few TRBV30 CAWSTSGPGYEQYF TGTGCCTGGAGTACTAGCGGTCCGGGTTACGAGCAGTACTTC
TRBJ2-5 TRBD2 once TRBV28 CASSLGLAVFRETQYF TGTGCCAGCAGTTTGGGACTAGCGGTTTTTCGAGAGACCCAGTACTTC
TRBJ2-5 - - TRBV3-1 CASSQTVRETQYF TGTGCCAGCAGCCAGACAGTTCGAGAGACCCAGTACTTC